This T cell receptor beta chain stems from a study of blood T cell repertoires in COVID-19. As processed by the authors: Amplifying reference gene primers gave estimates of nucleated cell counts. Sequenced by immunoSEQ multiplex PCR; TCRdb stores in-frame clones only, minus some. The D gene and trimming were derived from the DNA, and the V and J assignments and clone size from that table. The table records about 76,000 clones, 65% to 90% of them present only once. Trimming took off 5 bases at V and 2 bases at J, with 4 bases between the two ends. This CDR3 spans 11 amino acids. CDR1 is SGHTA and CDR2 is FQGNSA in the germline V gene.

This receptor was obtained from a human donor in a cohort sampled during active COVID-19. The chain couples TRBV7-2 to TRBJ2-7; no firm D call. The sample taken for sequencing was peripheral blood. CDR3 nucleotide sequence: TGTGCCAGCAGCGGAGCCTACGAGCAGTACTTC. Translated, it gives CASSGAYEQYF.